The 27 T cell receptor beta chains below were found in one sample sequenced in a study of cytomegalovirus exposure and HLA in healthy donors. The PCR had 60 Vbeta and 13 Jbeta primers. Here immunoSEQ multiplex PCR was the method, and the copy in TCRdb shows in-frame clones only, minus some. Altogether approximately 150,000 clones are present, around 75% being singletons, with the ten largest covering about 4.7%. Sequencing input: PBMCs. Source of these receptors: a man aged 18 to 30 in good health and CMV-seropositive.

The chain recombines TRBV5-1 with TRBJ2-1, with D possibly being TRBD2 (5 bases). This CDR3 has 15 residues. The germline gives CDR1 SGHRS, CDR2 YFSETQ. The V and J ends lost 5 bases and 1 base respectively, with 13 bases between them. The CDR3 spells CASRPQEVSYNEQFF. The CDR3 coding sequence is TGCGCCAGCAGACCTCAGGAGGTGTCCTACAATGAGCAGTTCTTC.

This rearrangement joins TRBV25-1 to TRBJ1-1; D perhaps matches TRBD1 (5 bases). The V and J ends lost 1 base and 3 bases respectively, with 9 bases between them. This CDR3 comprises 14 residues. Germline values: CDR1 MGHDK, CDR2 SYGVNS. Here the CDR3 DNA reads TGTGCCAGCAGTGAATGGGACTTGGACACTGAAGCTTTCTTT. It codes for CASSEWDLDTEAFF.

This chain joins TRBV23-1 and TRBJ2-5; 7 bases are a match to TRBD2. TRBV23-1 is recorded as an ORF, its role being uncertain. V gave up 0 bases and J gave up 1 base; unmatched junction bases: 11. There are 18 residues in the CDR3. The CDR3 spells CASSQSGPPSGPQETQYF. CDR3 nucleotides: TGCGCCAGCAGTCAATCGGGACCTCCTAGCGGCCCCCAAGAGACCCAGTACTTC.

This clone was recorded only once. This sequence joins TRBV6-5 and TRBJ1-1; 8 bases align to TRBD1. Germline CDR1 is MNHEY and CDR2 is SVGAGI. With V trimmed by 0 bases and J by 5 bases, 5 bases remained unmatched. The length of the CDR3 is 15 residues. CDR3 residues: CASSYSRTGLTEAFF. CDR3 nucleotide sequence: TGTGCCAGCAGTTACTCGAGGACAGGGTTAACTGAAGCTTTCTTT.

This rearrangement joins TRBV7-9 to TRBJ2-1, with 9 bases matching TRBD1. The junction had 9 bases not matched to a gene; V was cut back by 1 base and J by 8 bases. There are 16 residues in the CDR3. The germline CDR1 and CDR2 sequences are SEHNR and FQNEAQ (reference sequence). The CDR3 loop is CASSLVFGTGLDEQFF. The CDR3 nucleotides read TGTGCCAGCAGCTTAGTGTTCGGGACAGGGCTCGATGAGCAGTTCTTC.

The chain uses TRBV19 and TRBJ1-1; perhaps TRBD1 as D (6 bases). There are 14 residues in the CDR3. Trimming removed 4 bases from V and 1 base from J, with 10 bases in between. The germline gives CDR1 LNHDA, CDR2 SQIVND (reference sequence). CDR3 amino acids: CASSNRAKNTEAFF. CDR3 coding DNA: TGTGCCAGTAGTAACAGGGCCAAGAACACTGAAGCTTTCTTT.

The chain has TRBV30 and TRBJ1-1; no clear D. Trimming shortened V by 8 bases and J by 6 bases, and 13 bases separated the two germline ends. The CDR3 runs 11 residues. Germline CDR1 and CDR2: GTSNPN and SVGIG (reference sequence). The CDR3 coding sequence is TGTGCCCAGGCAGGCGGGGCTGAAGCTTTCTTT. This codes for CAQAGGAEAFF. The whole variable domain, filled in from reference TRBV30 and TRBJ1-1, reads SQTIHQWPATLVQPVGSPLSLECTVEGTSNPNLYWYRQAAGRGLQLLFYSVGIGQISSEVPQNLSASRPQDRQFILSSKKLLLSDSGFYLCAQAGGAEAFFGQGTRLTVV.

The V and J genes are TRBV2 and TRBJ1-1, with D tentatively TRBD1 (6 bases). The germline V gene has CDR1 SNHLY and CDR2 FYNNEI. The CDR3 consists of 14 residues. V lost 6 bases, J lost 0 bases, and 11 bases lay in between. The CDR3 region has the DNA TGTGCCAGCAGCTGGGGGCAGATGAACACTGAAGCTTTCTTT. It codes for CASSWGQMNTEAFF. Full variable domain (rest looked up from reference TRBV2 and TRBJ1-1): EPEVTQTPSHQVTQMGQEVILRCVPISNHLYFYWYRQILGQKVEFLVSFYNNEISEKSEIFDDQFSVERPDGSNFTLKIRSTKLEDSAMYFCASSWGQMNTEAFFGQGTRLTVV.

This clone was counted between two and nine times. CDR3 DNA: TGTGCCAGCAGCTTAGTGGGGGGGTACAATGAGCAGTTCTTC. Translating gives CASSLVGGYNEQFF. V is TRBV11-2 and J is TRBJ2-1; 7 bases align to TRBD2. Trimming took 1 base from V and 4 from J; bases not matched to a gene: 1. This CDR3 is 14 amino acids long. The V gene's germline CDR1 is SGHAT and CDR2 FQNNGV.

The CDR3 coding sequence is TGTGCCAGCAGGCCCCCGGGACACTCGAACACTGAAGCTTTCTTT. Protein sequence: CASRPPGHSNTEAFF. The chain uses TRBV6-1 and TRBJ1-1, with D maybe TRBD1 (6 bases). With 6 bases removed from V and 1 base from J, the gap between germline ends came to 15 bases. This CDR3 is 15 amino acids long. Germline V CDR1 and CDR2: MNHNS, SASEGT.

V usage is TRBV5-4 and J usage is TRBJ1-2, with D perhaps TRBD1 (6 bases). The CDR3 covers 15 residues. V was cut by 4 bases and J by 4 bases, with 17 bases left in between. Germline V lookup: CDR1 SGHNT, CDR2 YYREEE (reference sequence). The CDR3 DNA reads as TGTGCCAGCAGCCCTTCTGGACAGCTCCTCTATGGCTACACCTTC. This gives the protein CASSPSGQLLYGYTF. The full variable domain, its missing parts supplied by reference TRBV5-4 and TRBJ1-2, is ETGVTQSPTHLIKTRGQQVTLRCSSQSGHNTVSWYQQALGQGPQFIFQYYREEENGRGNFPPRFSGLQFPNYSSELNVNALELDDSALYLCASSPSGQLLYGYTFGSGTRLTVV.

The chain couples TRBV19 to TRBJ1-2; possibly TRBD1 for D (5 bases). Trimming shortened V by 4 bases and J by 1 base, and 10 bases separated the two germline ends. Germline loops: CDR1 LNHDA, CDR2 SQIVND (reference sequence). CDR3 size: 14 residues. DNA of the CDR3: TGTGCCAGTAGTACTCAGGGAATTAACTATGGCTACACCTTC. Its translation: CASSTQGINYGYTF. Based on the CDR3 plus reference TRBV19 and TRBJ1-2, the full variable domain is DGGITQSPKYLFRKEGQNVTLSCEQNLNHDAMYWYRQDPGQGLRLIYYSQIVNDFQKGDIAEGYSVSREKKESFPLTVTSAQKNPTAFYLCASSTQGINYGYTFGSGTRLTVV.

J is TRBJ1-2 and V is TRBV6-5; TRBD1 might be the D (5 bases). Germline CDR1 is MNHEY and CDR2 is SVGAGI. This CDR3 is 11 amino acids long. Trimming took 6 bases from V and 4 from J, leaving 6 bases between them. The CDR3: CASRQAYGYTF. For the CDR3, the DNA is TGTGCCAGCAGACAGGCCTATGGCTACACCTTC.

The rearrangement joins TRBV6-1 to TRBJ1-4, with 8 bases fitting TRBD1. The trim removed 0 bases at V and 6 bases at J, leaving 6 bases unmatched. The CDR3 consists of 16 residues. CDR1 and CDR2 (germline): MNHNS, SASEGT. CDR3 in DNA: TGTGCCAGCAGTGAAGCGAGGGCAGGGGGCTATGAAAAACTGTTTTTT. Translating gives CASSEARAGGYEKLFF.

The rearrangement joins TRBV7-8 to TRBJ2-3, with D perhaps TRBD2 (6 bases). Germline values: CDR1 SGHVS, CDR2 FQNEAQ. The CDR3 has 15 amino acids. V lost 0 bases and J lost 4, with 11 bases in between. CDR3 amino acids: CASSLALPSADTQYF. For the CDR3, the DNA is TGTGCCAGCAGCTTAGCGCTTCCTAGCGCAGATACGCAGTATTTT.

The V and J genes are TRBV30 and TRBJ2-7; 8 bases align to TRBD1. V lost 5 bases to trimming and J lost 2 bases; unmatched junction nucleotides: 8. Germline CDR1 GTSNPN, CDR2 SVGIG (reference sequence). The CDR3 is 14 amino acids. The CDR3 region has the DNA TGTGCCTGGGGGACAGGAAGGGGTACCTACGAGCAGTACGTC. This gives the protein CAWGTGRGTYEQYV.

This clone has just a few counts. The V and J genes are TRBV2 and TRBJ2-6; D is unclear. CDR3 size: 15 residues. Trimming pared 3 bases from V and 2 bases from J, leaving 8 bases between. The germline V gene encodes CDR1 SNHLY and CDR2 FYNNEI. CDR3 nucleotide sequence: TGTGCCAGCAGTGAGGGCAGGACTGGGGCCAACGTCCTGACTTTC. Translated, it gives CASSEGRTGANVLTF.

The chain employs TRBV10-3 and TRBJ1-1; 7 positions match TRBD1. CDR1 is ENHRY and CDR2 is SYGVKD in the germline V gene. The ends lost 8 bases at V and 2 bases at J; junction bases unmatched: 8. The CDR3 loop spans 14 amino acids. CDR3 DNA sequence: TGTGCCATCGGAACCGGGACAGACAACACTGAAGCTTTCTTT. This encodes CAIGTGTDNTEAFF.

Relative to its sample, this clone is medium-sized (0.01 to 0.1%). The V gene is TRBV6-5, the J gene TRBJ1-1; 9 bases line up with TRBD1. In germline, CDR1 is MNHEY, CDR2 SVGAGI. The CDR3 length is 14 residues. The V segment lost 6 bases and the J segment 0 bases; nucleotides outside the gene matches: 2. This CDR3 reads CASRGTGLNTEAFF. The DNA for the CDR3 is TGTGCCAGCAGGGGGACAGGGCTGAACACTGAAGCTTTCTTT.

This clone was seen a handful of times. V and J are TRBV2 and TRBJ1-4; 8 bases line up with TRBD1. Germline V gene sequence: CDR1 SNHLY, CDR2 FYNNEI. CDR3 size: 15 residues. V was clipped by 6 bases and J by 8 bases; unmatched bases: 11. The CDR3 spells CASSTDRVTWEKLFF. CDR3 coding DNA: TGTGCCAGCAGCACGGACAGGGTGACGTGGGAAAAACTGTTTTTT.

The CDR3 DNA sequence: TGTGCCAGCAGCTCGGACAGATTTCATACGCAGTATTTT. Protein: CASSSDRFHTQYF. The gene calls are TRBV11-2 and TRBJ2-3, with D maybe TRBD1 (6 bases). CDR1 is SGHAT and CDR2 is FQNNGV in the germline V gene. Trimming shortened V by 4 bases and J by 7 bases, and 12 bases separated the two germline ends. This CDR3 contains 13 residues.

The chain couples TRBV5-4 to TRBJ2-7; D is possibly TRBD1 (6 bases). CDR3 length equals 17 residues. The V end lost 4 bases, the J end lost 3 bases, and 23 bases lay between the germline ends. Germline loops: CDR1 SGHNT, CDR2 YYREEE (reference sequence). This CDR3 is CASSVPGHSTFCYEQYV. The CDR3 nucleotides read TGTGCCAGCAGCGTGCCGGGACACTCCACCTTTTGCTACGAGCAGTACGTC.

The chain combines TRBV18 with TRBJ1-5, with D uncertain. V shed 6 bases and J shed 1 base, with 7 bases lying between them. The CDR3 sequence is 13 residues long. In germline, CDR1 is KGHSH, CDR2 LQKENI. CDR3 in amino acids: CASSRESNQPQHF. The CDR3 nucleotides read TGTGCCAGCTCCCGGGAAAGCAATCAGCCCCAGCATTTT.

This clone was picked up one time. The V and J genes are TRBV9 and TRBJ2-1; possible D gene TRBD2, 7 bases. Deletions cut 3 bases from V and 4 bases from J, with 11 bases between. The CDR3 is 14 amino acids. Germline CDR1 is SGDLS and CDR2 is YYNGEE. CDR3 sequence (DNA): TGTGCCAGCAGCGCGGCGGGGGCTTACAATGAGCAGTTCTTC. Protein: CASSAAGAYNEQFF.

This rearrangement joins TRBV2 to TRBJ2-6, with 12 nucleotides matching TRBD2. This CDR3 is 17 amino acids long. V was pared by 4 bases and J by 1 base, with 2 bases of the junction left unmatched. Germline CDR1 SNHLY, CDR2 FYNNEI. The CDR3 region has the DNA TGTGCCAGCAGTGGACTAGCGGGAGTGTCTGGGGCCAACGTCCTGACTTTC. Translated, it gives CASSGLAGVSGANVLTF.

In this sample, this clone turned up once. This chain links TRBV30 with TRBJ2-1; tentative D call: TRBD2 (6 bases). Trimming took off 7 bases at V and 5 bases at J, with 18 bases between the two ends. Germline V gene data show CDR1 as GTSNPN and CDR2 as SVGIG (reference sequence). This CDR3 comprises 14 residues. Here the CDR3 reads CASSSGPHNNEQFF. CDR3 DNA sequence: TGTGCCTCCAGTAGCGGACCACATAACAATGAGCAGTTCTTC.

The chain is built from TRBV6-5 and TRBJ1-2; the match to TRBD1 covers 8 bases. Germline lookup yields CDR1 MNHEY and CDR2 SVGAGI. The CDR3 covers 13 residues. Germline trimming cut 4 bases from V and 2 bases from J; bases unmatched to any gene: 0. Written as DNA, the CDR3 is TGTGCCAGCAGTTGGACAGGGAACTATGGCTACACCTTC. Protein product: CASSWTGNYGYTF.